The sequence of this T cell receptor (beta chain) was determined in a study of shared clonotypes between healthy human individuals. Sequencing used immunoSEQ multiplex PCR; TCRdb keeps in-frame clones, though not all of them. The data contain approximately 2.5 million clones, under 95% of them singletons. Germline V CDR1 and CDR2: GTSNPN, SVGIG (reference sequence). After removal of 8 bases from V and 6 bases from J, the junction contained 13 bases not matched to a gene. CDR3 length: 14 residues. This chain connects TRBV30 to TRBJ2-1, with 7 bases aligning to TRBD2. What was sequenced was naive CD4+ T cells from PBMCs. Subset described: CD45RA+ positively selected. The sequence came from a man younger than 35 in good health. Some clones in this sample may be carry-over from other donors' samples. CDR3: CASFGAGALNEQFF. The CDR3 DNA follows: TGTGCCAGCTTTGGGGCGGGAGCCCTCAATGAGCAGTTCTTC.